The 31 T cell receptor beta chains listed next were all sequenced from one sample in a study of blood T cell repertoires in COVID-19. Data came from immunoSEQ multiplex PCR; TCRdb stores just in-frame clones and leaves some out. The sample carries about 370,000 clones, 89% recorded once. The source material was peripheral blood. The receptors derive from a woman under 40 with COVID-19, enrolled during active disease.

This clone has just one count. The V call is TRBV5-1, the J call TRBJ2-1, with D tentatively TRBD2 (7 bases). This CDR3 is 13 amino acids long. Trimming shortened V by 4 bases and J by 9 bases, and 14 bases separated the two germline ends. Per the germline V gene, CDR1 is SGHRS and CDR2 is YFSETQ. The CDR3: CASSIRGGAEQFF. The CDR3 DNA is TGCGCCAGCAGCATTAGGGGGGGCGCTGAGCAGTTCTTC.

The genes are TRBV18 and TRBJ2-7, with TRBD1 matching over 8 bases. The CDR3 length is 13 residues. Germline V gives CDR1 KGHSH, CDR2 LQKENI. The trim removed 3 bases at V and 5 bases at J, leaving 3 bases unmatched. In DNA form, the CDR3 reads TGTGCCAGCTCACCCGGGACAGGCAACGAGCAGTACGTC. Protein sequence: CASSPGTGNEQYV.

The chain employs TRBV5-4 and TRBJ2-2; 9 bases line up with TRBD2. V lost 4 bases and J lost 2; bases outside the gene matches: 3. This CDR3 has 15 residues. Per germline, CDR1 SGHNT and CDR2 YYREEE (reference sequence). CDR3: CASSPSGANTGELFF. As DNA, the CDR3 is TGTGCCAGCAGCCCTAGCGGGGCAAACACCGGGGAGCTGTTTTTT.

The chain has TRBV3-1 (or the pseudogene TRBV3-2) and TRBJ2-3, with TRBD2 matching over 9 bases. Germline V gene data show CDR1 as LGHDT and CDR2 as YNNKEL (reference sequence). This CDR3 is 15 amino acids long. Germline trimming cut 3 bases from V and 0 bases from J; bases unmatched to any gene: 1. CDR3 loop: CASSQTSGSTDTQYF. CDR3 bases: TGTGCCAGCAGCCAGACTAGCGGTAGCACAGATACGCAGTATTTT.

This chain connects TRBV7-8 to TRBJ1-5; no clear D gene. From germline, CDR1 is SGHVS and CDR2 FQNEAQ. V lost 3 bases and J lost 7, with 13 bases in between. The CDR3 length is 14 residues. The CDR3 reads CASSFRLSTQPQHF. DNA for the CDR3: TGTGCCAGCAGCTTCCGTCTTTCCACACAGCCCCAGCATTTT.

CDR3 residues: CASSQLAGNTGELFF. CDR3 sequence (DNA): TGTGCCAGCAGCCAACTAGCGGGGAACACCGGGGAGCTGTTTTTT. The chain combines TRBV4-2 with TRBJ2-2, with 8 nucleotides matching TRBD2. Germline values: CDR1 LGHNA, CDR2 YNFKEQ. This CDR3 comprises 15 residues. Trimming cost V 2 bases and J 1 base; bases outside gene matches: 0.

The V gene is TRBV18, the J gene TRBJ2-3; TRBD2 matches at 7 bases. This CDR3 region has 17 residues. CDR1 KGHSH and CDR2 LQKENI come from the germline V gene. V shed 3 bases and J 0 bases; nucleotides not matched to a gene: 9. The CDR3 loop reads CASSPVAAGSSTDTQYF. The CDR3 DNA follows: TGTGCCAGCTCACCGGTAGCAGCGGGGTCTAGCACAGATACGCAGTATTTT.

This rearrangement joins TRBV7-6 to TRBJ1-4; 8 bases are a match to TRBD1. The CDR3 is made up of 16 amino acids. The germline V gene has CDR1 SGHVS and CDR2 FNYEAQ. The V segment lost 4 bases and the J segment 7 bases; nucleotides outside the gene matches: 11. The CDR3 loop reads CASSSEGDRRGEKLFF. The CDR3 nucleotides read TGTGCCAGCAGCTCAGAAGGGGACAGGAGGGGTGAAAAACTGTTTTTT.

The chain couples TRBV6-4 to TRBJ2-3; 14 nucleotides line up with TRBD2. V shed 6 bases, J shed 6 bases, and the junction held 17 bases outside the gene matches. In germline, CDR1 is MRHNA, CDR2 SNTAGT. This CDR3 is 19 amino acids long. CDR3 DNA sequence: TGTGCCAGCAGGGGCCCCGGGACTAGCGGGAGCGGGTCAGGCGATACGCAGTATTTT. Its translation is CASRGPGTSGSGSGDTQYF.

The chain joins TRBV9 to TRBJ2-1; a possible D gene is TRBD2 (6 bases). The CDR3 is 15 amino acids. V was trimmed by 4 bases and J by 6 bases, leaving 17 bases between them. Germline V CDR1 and CDR2: SGDLS, YYNGEE. In DNA form, the CDR3 reads TGTGCCAGCAGCATTAGCGGACACGCGGGCAATGAGCAGTTCTTC. It translates to CASSISGHAGNEQFF.

The chain employs TRBV19 and TRBJ1-5; 10 nucleotides match TRBD1. With 3 bases clipped from V and 5 bases from J, the junction kept 10 bases outside the gene matches. The germline gives CDR1 LNHDA, CDR2 SQIVND (reference sequence). The CDR3 spans 17 residues. The chain's CDR3 is CASSMGSGTGADQPQHF. CDR3 nucleotide sequence: TGTGCCAGTAGTATGGGGTCCGGGACAGGGGCAGATCAGCCCCAGCATTTT.

The CDR3 DNA sequence: TGTGCCAGCAGCTTAGATCCCTCGGGTGGAGTCTTCTTT. This gives the protein CASSLDPSGGVFF. The chain joins TRBV7-2 to TRBJ1-1; D is undetermined. This CDR3 comprises 13 residues. Germline-derived CDR1 and CDR2 are SGHTA and FQGNSA. V was pared by 1 base and J by 14 bases, with 17 bases between.

The CDR3 reads CASVSDSYEQYF. The CDR3 nucleotides are TGTGCCAGCGTATCAGACTCCTACGAGCAGTACTTC. This chain uses TRBV28 with TRBJ2-7, with D unresolved. V lost 8 bases and J lost 0, with 8 bases in between. From germline, CDR1 is MDHEN and CDR2 SYDVKM. This CDR3 is 12 amino acids long.

The chain employs TRBV11-2 and TRBJ2-5; no clear D. There are 14 residues in the CDR3. CDR1 SGHAT and CDR2 FQNNGV come from the germline V gene. The V end was cut by 2 bases, the J end by 1 base, with 8 bases between. CDR3 sequence reads: CASSLSFSQETQYF. Written as DNA, the CDR3 is TGTGCCAGCAGCTTAAGTTTCAGCCAAGAGACCCAGTACTTC. Variable domain in full (rest from reference TRBV11-2 and TRBJ2-5): EAGVAQSPRYKIIEKRQSVAFWCNPISGHATLYWYQQILGQGPKLLIQFQNNGVVDDSQLPKDRFSAERLKGVDSTLKIQPAKLEDSAVYLCASSLSFSQETQYFGPGTRLLVL.

This chain uses TRBV10-3 with TRBJ1-5, with 7 bases that match TRBD1. V was clipped by 3 bases and J by 0 bases; unmatched bases: 2. CDR1 ENHRY and CDR2 SYGVKD come from the germline V gene. The CDR3 loop spans 15 amino acids. The CDR3 loop reads CAISEQGYSNQPQHF. CDR3 bases: TGTGCCATCAGTGAACAGGGGTATAGCAATCAGCCCCAGCATTTT.

The chain recombines TRBV7-2 with TRBJ2-5, with D tentatively TRBD1 (5 bases). The CDR3 is 18 residues long. Germline loops: CDR1 SGHTA, CDR2 FQGNSA. Trimming pared 8 bases from V and 2 bases from J, leaving 27 bases between. The CDR3 loop reads CASGRPWGGTNGQETQYF. CDR3 DNA sequence: TGTGCCAGCGGGCGGCCATGGGGCGGAACCAATGGGCAAGAGACCCAGTACTTC.

V is TRBV14 and J is TRBJ2-1; TRBD1 is a possible D gene (5 bases). CDR3 length equals 14 residues. Germline V gene data show CDR1 as SGHDN and CDR2 as FVKESK. The ends were cut back, 2 bases at V and 4 bases at J, with 9 bases in the middle. This CDR3 reads CASSQIDSYNEQFF. The DNA for the CDR3 is TGTGCCAGCAGCCAAATAGACAGTTACAATGAGCAGTTCTTC.

V usage is TRBV10-2 and J usage is TRBJ1-6, with D possibly being TRBD1 (6 bases). Per germline, CDR1 WSHSY and CDR2 SAAADI. The V gene lost 7 bases and the J gene lost 8 bases, with 15 bases spanning the gap. The CDR3 extends over 14 amino acids. CDR3 loop: CASTGGLYDSPLHF. The CDR3 nucleotides are TGCGCCAGCACGGGGGGCCTCTACGATTCACCCCTCCACTTT.

The V call is TRBV28, the J call TRBJ2-7; D is perhaps TRBD1 (5 bases). Germline CDR1 MDHEN, CDR2 SYDVKM. V was pared by 6 bases and J by 4 bases, with 13 bases between. The length of the CDR3 is 13 residues. This chain's CDR3 is CASSPYGQYEQYF. CDR3 DNA sequence: TGTGCCAGCAGCCCCTATGGACAATACGAGCAGTACTTC.

In its sample, this clone was seen a few times. The chain recombines TRBV7-2 with TRBJ1-6; 8 nucleotides align to TRBD1. The ends lost 5 bases at V and 3 bases at J; junction bases unmatched: 6. This CDR3 region has 16 residues. Germline loops: CDR1 SGHTA, CDR2 FQGNSA. CDR3 bases: TGTGCCAGCAGCCCAGAGGACAGGGTCTATAATTCACCCCTCCACTTT. Translating gives CASSPEDRVYNSPLHF.

The chain combines TRBV18 with TRBJ2-7, with 10 nucleotides matching TRBD1. Germline CDR1 reads KGHSH; CDR2 reads LQKENI. After removal of 6 bases from V and 11 bases from J, the junction contained 19 bases not matched to a gene. This CDR3 contains 16 residues. The CDR3 loop reads CASSYQTGTGAFYKYF. CDR3 nucleotides: TGTGCCAGCTCGTATCAAACCGGGACAGGGGCCTTCTATAAGTACTTC. The variable domain in full, completed from reference TRBV18 and TRBJ2-7, reads NAGVMQNPRHLVRRRGQEARLRCSPMKGHSHVYWYRQLPEEGLKFMVYLQKENIIDESGMPKERFSAEFPKEGPSILRIQQVVRGDSAAYFCASSYQTGTGAFYKYFGPGTRLTVT.

This clone showed up just once. The chain uses TRBV7-9 and TRBJ2-7; tentative D call: TRBD1 (5 bases). Trimming cost V 9 bases and J 7 bases, with 16 bases left between them. The CDR3 covers 12 residues. Looked up from germline, CDR1 is SEHNR and CDR2 is FQNEAQ (reference sequence). CDR3 residues: CARADRDEEQYV. The CDR3 DNA reads TGTGCCAGAGCAGACAGAGACGAGGAGCAGTACGTC.

This rearrangement joins TRBV28 to TRBJ2-7, with a tentative D call TRBD2 (7 bases). Trimming took off 4 bases at V and 1 base at J, with 14 bases between the two ends. The CDR3 spans 15 residues. Germline CDR1 and CDR2: MDHEN and SYDVKM. CDR3 sequence: CASSSGASGSYEQYV. As DNA, the CDR3 is TGTGCCAGCAGTTCAGGGGCTAGCGGATCCTACGAGCAGTACGTC.

The chain is built from TRBV7-8 and TRBJ2-4; no firm D call. The CDR3 extends over 14 amino acids. Deletions cut 5 bases from V and 6 bases from J, with 14 bases between. Germline CDR1 and CDR2: SGHVS and FQNEAQ. CDR3 residues: CASSPTGLPNIQYF. The CDR3, as DNA: TGTGCCAGCAGCCCAACCGGGTTGCCAAACATTCAGTACTTC.

The gene calls are TRBV2 and TRBJ2-3; D unresolved. Germline V gene lookup returns CDR1 SNHLY and CDR2 FYNNEI. The germline V and J ends were trimmed by 10 bases and 2 bases, with 13 bases remaining between them. This CDR3 has 13 residues. The CDR3: CATPPENTDTQYF. CDR3 nucleotide sequence: TGTGCCACCCCGCCTGAGAACACAGATACGCAGTATTTT.

This clone is a singleton in its sample. This sequence joins TRBV27 and TRBJ2-7; the match to TRBD2 covers 15 bases. Germline V lookup: CDR1 MNHEY, CDR2 SMNVEV (reference sequence). Losses at the gene ends were 6 bases for V and 3 bases for J; bases not matched to a gene: 3. The CDR3 consists of 15 residues. The CDR3 is CASRGLAGGNYEQYF. In DNA form, the CDR3 reads TGTGCCAGCAGGGGACTAGCGGGGGGAAACTACGAGCAGTACTTC.

This chain links TRBV10-3 with TRBJ2-2; 10 nucleotides line up with TRBD1. The V and J ends lost 6 bases and 7 bases, in that order; junction bases with no gene match: 17. This CDR3 has 18 residues. Germline V CDR1 and CDR2: ENHRY, SYGVKD. CDR3 sequence: CAISRGRVGTGEGGELFF. CDR3 DNA sequence: TGTGCCATCAGCAGAGGCCGCGTCGGGACAGGGGAGGGCGGGGAGCTGTTTTTT.

The CDR3 region has the DNA TGTGCCAGCAGATTTCGACAGGCTCCCCGACAGCCCCAGCATTTT. Its translation is CASRFRQAPRQPQHF. This chain uses TRBV6-5 with TRBJ1-5; perhaps TRBD1 as D (6 bases). CDR3 size: 15 residues. Trimming took off 6 bases at V and 7 bases at J, with 19 bases between the two ends. CDR1 is MNHEY, CDR2 SVGAGI, per germline.

J is TRBJ2-3 and V is TRBV27, with 10 bases aligning to TRBD2. Germline CDR1 MNHEY, CDR2 SMNVEV (reference sequence). The CDR3 totals 14 residues. Losses at the gene ends were 6 bases for V and 3 bases for J; bases not matched to a gene: 3. The CDR3 DNA is TGTGCCAGCAGCGTAGCGGGAGGTACAGATACGCAGTATTTT. It translates to CASSVAGGTDTQYF.

The chain couples TRBV11-2 to TRBJ2-7, with D perhaps TRBD1 (6 bases). This CDR3 has 17 residues. The V end lost 4 bases, the J end lost 3 bases, and 22 bases lay between the germline ends. Looked up from germline, CDR1 is SGHAT and CDR2 is FQNNGV. CDR3 DNA sequence: TGTGCCAGCAGCTCGCTTACGGATCCACAGGGCCTCTACGAGCAGTACTTC. It yields the protein CASSSLTDPQGLYEQYF.

The V and J genes are TRBV5-8 and TRBJ1-6; maybe TRBD1 (6 bases). Trimming left V 6 bases short and J 4 bases short, with 17 bases between. The CDR3 loop spans 16 amino acids. CDR1 and CDR2 (germline): SGHTS, YDEGEE. In nucleotides, the CDR3 is TGTGCCAGCATCCCAATCCCGCAGGGGTATAATTCACCCCTCCACTTT. This translates into CASIPIPQGYNSPLHF.